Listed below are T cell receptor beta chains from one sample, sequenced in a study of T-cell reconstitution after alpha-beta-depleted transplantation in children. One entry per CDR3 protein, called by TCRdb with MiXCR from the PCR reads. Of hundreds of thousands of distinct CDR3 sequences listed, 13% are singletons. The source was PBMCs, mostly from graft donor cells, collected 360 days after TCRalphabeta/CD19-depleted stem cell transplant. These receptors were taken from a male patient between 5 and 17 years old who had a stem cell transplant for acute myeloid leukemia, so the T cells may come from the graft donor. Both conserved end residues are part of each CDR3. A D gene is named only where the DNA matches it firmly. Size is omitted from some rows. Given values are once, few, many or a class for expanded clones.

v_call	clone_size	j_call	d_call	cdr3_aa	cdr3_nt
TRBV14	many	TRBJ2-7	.	CASSQEVISYEQYF	TGTGCCAGCAGCCAAGAAGTTATCTCCTACGAGCAGTACTTC
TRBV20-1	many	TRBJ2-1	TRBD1	CSARTGRTYNEQFF	TGCAGTGCTCGGACAGGGAGGACCTACAATGAGCAGTTCTTC
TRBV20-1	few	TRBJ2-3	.	CSALLGASTDTQYF	TGCAGTGCTCTACTAGGGGCTAGCACAGATACGCAGTATTTT
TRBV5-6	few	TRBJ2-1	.	CASSLGTRLLPYNEQFF	TGTGCCAGCAGCTTGGGAACTCGGCTCCTCCCCTACAATGAGCAGTTCTTC
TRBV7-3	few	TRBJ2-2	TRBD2	CASSLTSSTGRLAANTGELFF	TGTGCCAGCAGCTTAACCTCTTCGACCGGCCGACTAGCCGCGAACACCGGGGAGCTGTTTTTT
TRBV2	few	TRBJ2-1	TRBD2	CASSELAGHNEQFF	TGTGCCAGCAGTGAACTAGCGGGCCACAATGAGCAGTTCTTC
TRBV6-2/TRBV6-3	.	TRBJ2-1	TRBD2	CASSYIGLANNEQFF	TGTGCCAGCAGTTACATAGGACTAGCGAACAATGAGCAGTTCTTC
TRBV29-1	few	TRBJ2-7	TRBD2	CSVEGGSGRGHEQYF	TGCAGCGTCGAAGGTGGTAGCGGGAGAGGGCACGAGCAGTACTTC
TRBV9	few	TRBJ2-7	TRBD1	CASSATGQATYEQYF	TGTGCCAGCAGCGCCACGGGACAGGCTACCTACGAGCAGTACTTC
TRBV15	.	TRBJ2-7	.	CATSSPGPGLDEQYF	TGTGCCACCAGCAGCCCCGGCCCAGGGTTGGACGAGCAGTACTTC
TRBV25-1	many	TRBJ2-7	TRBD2	CASSDSGRATYEQYF	TGTGCCAGCAGTGATTCCGGGAGGGCCACCTACGAGCAGTACTTC
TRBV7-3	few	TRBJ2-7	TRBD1	CASSLRDRGQFYEQYF	TGTGCCAGCAGCTTAAGAGACAGGGGCCAGTTCTACGAGCAGTACTTC
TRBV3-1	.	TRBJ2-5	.	CASSPGARTYF	TGTGCCAGCAGCCCAGGGGCTCGTACGTACTTC
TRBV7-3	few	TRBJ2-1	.	CASSLGDTNEQFF	TGTGCCAGCAGCTTAGGGGACACCAATGAGCAGTTCTTC
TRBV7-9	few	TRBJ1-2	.	CASSPPAQTNYGYTF	TGTGCCAGCAGCCCCCCAGCCCAGACTAACTATGGCTACACCTTC
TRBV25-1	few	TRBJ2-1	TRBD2	CATLAGAYNEQFF	TGTGCCACCTTAGCGGGAGCCTACAATGAGCAGTTCTTC
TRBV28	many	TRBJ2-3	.	CASTGVVDTQYF	TGTGCCAGCACCGGCGTAGTGGATACGCAGTATTTT
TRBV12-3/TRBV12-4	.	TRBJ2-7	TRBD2	CASSPGTSGFKGLYEQYF	TGTGCCAGCAGCCCCGGGACTAGCGGGTTCAAAGGGCTCTACGAGCAGTACTTC
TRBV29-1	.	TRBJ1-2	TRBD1	CSVEVKGAASRNYGYTF	TGCAGCGTTGAAGTAAAGGGGGCGGCGAGTAGAAACTATGGCTACACCTTC
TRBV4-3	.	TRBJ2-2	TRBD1	CASSQQPTGTDTGELFF	TGCGCCAGCAGCCAGCAACCGACCGGGACAGACACCGGGGAGCTGTTTTTT
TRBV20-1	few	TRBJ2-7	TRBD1	CSARDQRGLMNEQYF	TGCAGTGCTAGAGATCAAAGGGGGCTCATGAACGAGCAGTACTTC
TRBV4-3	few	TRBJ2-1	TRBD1	CASSQDLLTGWPYNEQFF	TGCGCCAGCAGCCAAGACCTACTGACAGGGTGGCCCTACAATGAGCAGTTCTTC
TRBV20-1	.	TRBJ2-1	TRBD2	CSAVLPASGSLRYNEQFF	TGCAGTGCTGTCCTACCGGCTAGCGGGAGTCTGAGGTACAATGAGCAGTTCTTC
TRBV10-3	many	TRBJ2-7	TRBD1	CAISEYRGEYEQYF	TGTGCCATCAGTGAGTACAGGGGGGAATACGAGCAGTACTTC
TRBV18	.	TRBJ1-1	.	CASSKVPTGRTEAFF	TGTGCCAGCTCTAAGGTGCCCACAGGGCGCACTGAAGCTTTCTTT
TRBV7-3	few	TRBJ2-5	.	CASSLTRQETQYF	TGTGCCAGCAGCTTAACACGCCAAGAGACCCAGTACTTC
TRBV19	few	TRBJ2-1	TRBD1	CASSMGTAPRSEQFF	TGTGCCAGTAGTATGGGGACAGCGCCGAGGAGTGAGCAGTTCTTC
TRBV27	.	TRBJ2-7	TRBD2	CASRPLTSGRFYEQYF	TGTGCCAGCAGACCTCTTACTAGCGGGAGGTTTTACGAGCAGTACTTC
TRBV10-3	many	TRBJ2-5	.	CAISETGSAETQYF	TGTGCCATCAGTGAGACAGGGAGTGCGGAGACCCAGTACTTC
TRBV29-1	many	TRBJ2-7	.	CSVDFGRQGFREQYF	TGCAGCGTTGACTTTGGTCGGCAGGGGTTCCGCGAGCAGTACTTC
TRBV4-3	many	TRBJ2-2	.	CASSQDRGLPNTGELFF	TGCGCCAGCAGCCAAGACCGTGGACTACCGAACACCGGGGAGCTGTTTTTT
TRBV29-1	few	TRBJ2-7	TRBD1	CSVDGGTGGLGWEQYF	TGCAGCGTTGATGGCGGGACAGGGGGATTAGGTTGGGAGCAGTACTTC
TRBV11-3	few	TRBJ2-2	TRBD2	CASSAGLATVTGELFF	TGTGCCAGCAGCGCTGGACTAGCGACTGTCACCGGGGAGCTGTTTTTT
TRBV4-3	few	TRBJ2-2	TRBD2	CASSQVGIAGSWTGELFF	TGCGCCAGCAGCCAAGTAGGAATAGCGGGATCGTGGACCGGGGAGCTGTTTTTT
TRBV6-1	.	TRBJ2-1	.	CAISRDFTSYNEQFF	TGTGCCATCTCCCGGGATTTCACCTCCTACAATGAGCAGTTCTTC
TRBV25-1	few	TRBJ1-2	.	CASSELVRGGYGYTF	TGTGCCAGCAGTGAATTGGTCAGGGGAGGCTATGGCTACACCTTC
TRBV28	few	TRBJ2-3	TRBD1	CASSLIQGGTDTQYF	TGTGCCAGCAGTTTAATCCAGGGGGGCACAGATACGCAGTATTTT
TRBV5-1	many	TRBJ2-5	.	CASSLAPTIQETQYF	TGCGCCAGCAGCTTGGCCCCGACAATTCAAGAGACCCAGTACTTC
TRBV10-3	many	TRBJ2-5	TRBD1	CAIADRGDRAQETQYF	TGTGCCATCGCCGACAGGGGGGACAGAGCTCAAGAGACCCAGTACTTC
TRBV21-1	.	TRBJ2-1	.	CASSDIAGGTNEQFF	TGTGCCAGCAGTGATATAGCGGGAGGCACAAATGAGCAGTTCTTC
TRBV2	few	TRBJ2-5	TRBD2	CASSEALRGLAGGPIQETQYF	TGTGCCAGCAGTGAAGCGCTTCGAGGACTAGCGGGAGGACCGATCCAAGAGACCCAGTACTTC
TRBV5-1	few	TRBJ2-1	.	CASSLGRSRLEGHRSYNEQFF	TGCGCCAGCAGCTTGGGTAGGTCGAGGTTGGAGGGCCATAGATCCTACAATGAGCAGTTCTTC